Listed below are T cell receptor beta chains from one sample, sequenced in a study of T cell responses to AZD1222 COVID-19 vaccine. Profiled with immunoSEQ multiplex PCR; TCRdb holds only in-frame clones, not every one. Counted here are about 150,000 clones, around 90% occurring once; the ten biggest clones make up 1.6%. This sample comprised peripheral blood, obtained on day 0 of AZD1222 vaccination. The receptors stem from an adult in good health. Both conserved end residues are part of each CDR3. A D gene is named only where the DNA matches it firmly. A clone size is listed for some rows: how often the clone was seen (once, few, many), or a class if it is expanded.

cdr3_aa: CASSLGERGNNEQFF; cdr3_nt: TGTGCCAGCAGCTTAGGTGAGCGGGGAAACAATGAGCAGTTCTTC; clone_size: -; v_call: TRBV11-3; d_call: TRBD2; j_call: TRBJ2-1
cdr3_aa: CASSFGTGVAFF; cdr3_nt: TGTGCCAGCAGCTTCGGGACAGGGGTAGCTTTCTTT; clone_size: -; v_call: TRBV7-9; d_call: TRBD1; j_call: TRBJ1-1
cdr3_aa: CASSFNPPRSNTGELFF; cdr3_nt: TGTGCCAGCTCCTTCAATCCGCCAAGGAGCAACACCGGGGAGCTGTTTTTT; clone_size: once; v_call: TRBV18; d_call: -; j_call: TRBJ2-2
cdr3_aa: CASSPRGLAEYTDTQYF; cdr3_nt: TGTGCCAGCTCACCTCGAGGACTAGCGGAATACACAGATACGCAGTATTTT; clone_size: -; v_call: TRBV18; d_call: TRBD2; j_call: TRBJ2-3
cdr3_aa: CASSNGLGEQFF; cdr3_nt: TGTGCCAGCAGCAATGGGTTAGGAGAGCAGTTCTTC; clone_size: -; v_call: TRBV21-1; d_call: -; j_call: TRBJ2-1
cdr3_aa: CASSDYASGSYNEQFF; cdr3_nt: TGCGCCAGCAGTGATTACGCTAGCGGGTCCTACAATGAGCAGTTCTTC; clone_size: once; v_call: TRBV10-1; d_call: TRBD2; j_call: TRBJ2-1
cdr3_aa: CASSHGPTYEQYF; cdr3_nt: TGTGCCAGCAGTCATGGGCCCACCTACGAGCAGTACTTC; clone_size: -; v_call: TRBV6-2/TRBV6-3; d_call: -; j_call: TRBJ2-7
cdr3_aa: CASSRTSGGAGDEQFF; cdr3_nt: TGTGCCAGCTCACGGACTAGCGGGGGGGCTGGCGATGAGCAGTTCTTC; clone_size: -; v_call: TRBV18; d_call: TRBD2; j_call: TRBJ2-1
cdr3_aa: CASTDNQPQHF; cdr3_nt: TGTGCCAGCACGGACAACCAGCCCCAGCATTTT; clone_size: -; v_call: TRBV6-5; d_call: -; j_call: TRBJ1-5
cdr3_aa: CASSPRRDSIEAFF; cdr3_nt: TGTGCCAGCTCACCACGCCGGGACAGTATTGAAGCTTTCTTT; clone_size: -; v_call: TRBV18; d_call: TRBD1; j_call: TRBJ1-1
cdr3_aa: CASSPQGALSNQPQHF; cdr3_nt: TGTGCCAGCAGTCCCCAGGGGGCCCTTAGCAATCAGCCCCAGCATTTT; clone_size: -; v_call: TRBV27; d_call: TRBD1; j_call: TRBJ1-5
cdr3_aa: CASSHRLAGGRGYEQYF; cdr3_nt: TGTGCCAGCAGCCATCGACTAGCGGGAGGGAGGGGTTACGAGCAGTACTTC; clone_size: -; v_call: TRBV14; d_call: TRBD2; j_call: TRBJ2-7
cdr3_aa: CASSSAGGSTDTQYF; cdr3_nt: TGTGCCAGCAGTTCGGCGGGGGGATCCACAGATACGCAGTATTTT; clone_size: -; v_call: TRBV6-5; d_call: TRBD2; j_call: TRBJ2-3
cdr3_aa: CASSLRGLIDREPYEQYF; cdr3_nt: TGTGCCAGCAGCTTAAGGGGGCTAATCGACAGGGAACCCTACGAGCAGTACTTC; clone_size: -; v_call: TRBV7-9; d_call: TRBD1; j_call: TRBJ2-7
cdr3_aa: CASRTGTQGAYEQYF; cdr3_nt: TGTGCCAGCAGAACCGGGACCCAGGGGGCCTACGAGCAGTACTTC; clone_size: once; v_call: TRBV27; d_call: TRBD1; j_call: TRBJ2-7
cdr3_aa: CASSYVGIRNTEAFF; cdr3_nt: TGTGCCAGCAGTTACGTAGGGATCCGTAACACTGAAGCTTTCTTT; clone_size: -; v_call: TRBV6-2/TRBV6-3; d_call: -; j_call: TRBJ1-1
cdr3_aa: CASSGNRGTEAFF; cdr3_nt: TGTGCCAGCTCAGGGAACAGGGGTACTGAAGCTTTCTTT; clone_size: -; v_call: TRBV18; d_call: TRBD1; j_call: TRBJ1-1
cdr3_aa: CASSSSGTPNYGYTF; cdr3_nt: TGCGCCAGCAGCTCGTCCGGGACACCCAACTATGGCTACACCTTC; clone_size: -; v_call: TRBV5-1; d_call: -; j_call: TRBJ1-2
cdr3_aa: CASSKGHGNTIYF; cdr3_nt: TGCGCCAGCAGTAAGGGGCATGGAAACACCATATATTTT; clone_size: -; v_call: TRBV10-2; d_call: -; j_call: TRBJ1-3
cdr3_aa: CASSYDGTGYGYTF; cdr3_nt: TGTGCCAGCAGTTACGATGGGACAGGCTATGGCTACACCTTC; clone_size: -; v_call: TRBV6-5; d_call: TRBD1; j_call: TRBJ1-2
cdr3_aa: CASSLAVAKNEQFF; cdr3_nt: TGTGCCAGCAGCTTAGCGGTGGCTAAGAATGAGCAGTTCTTC; clone_size: -; v_call: TRBV5-6; d_call: -; j_call: TRBJ2-1
cdr3_aa: CASSKSNRASGSPRGSEQYF; cdr3_nt: TGTGCCAGCAGCAAATCGAATAGGGCTAGCGGGAGCCCCCGGGGTTCCGAGCAGTACTTC; clone_size: -; v_call: TRBV21-1; d_call: -; j_call: TRBJ2-7
cdr3_aa: CATRALNEQFF; cdr3_nt: TGTGCCACCCGGGCCCTCAATGAGCAGTTCTTC; clone_size: -; v_call: TRBV19; d_call: -; j_call: TRBJ2-1
cdr3_aa: CASSLTGTPGDTIYF; cdr3_nt: TGTGCCAGCAGCCTTACCGGGACGCCCGGAGACACCATATATTTT; clone_size: -; v_call: TRBV3-1/TRBV3-2; d_call: -; j_call: TRBJ1-3
cdr3_aa: CAWTLDEIWGYTF; cdr3_nt: TGTGCCTGGACCCTGGACGAAATATGGGGCTACACCTTC; clone_size: once; v_call: TRBV30; d_call: -; j_call: TRBJ1-2